This T cell receptor beta chain was identified during a study of blood T cell repertoires in COVID-19. Study in general: Some COVID-19 samples were acute and others convalescent; all came from the United States, Italy and Spain. T cells, B-cell-depleted T cells, or PBMCs supplied cDNA or gDNA.

The CDR3 length is 14 residues. Per the germline V gene, CDR1 is MNHNY and CDR2 is SVGAGI (reference sequence). V lost 11 bases, J lost 0 bases, and 14 bases lay in between. As originally analysed: By means of reference gene primer amplification, nucleated cell counts were estimated. The protocol was immunoSEQ multiplex PCR, while the TCRdb copy is restricted to in-frame clones and leaves out a portion. For V, J and clone size, that table is used; D and trimming come from the DNA. This sample has 66,000 or so clones, with 86% found just once. The source material was peripheral blood. The chain joins TRBV6-6 to TRBJ1-3, with D hard to call. The TCR comes from a man in his forties or fifties with active COVID-19. The CDR3 sequence: CAGQGVDSGNTIYF. Written as DNA, the CDR3 is TGTGCCGGCCAAGGAGTCGACTCTGGAAACACCATATATTTT.